One sample yielded the 28 T cell receptor beta chains listed below, sequenced in a study of blood T cell repertoires in COVID-19. Method: immunoSEQ multiplex PCR; TCRdb's copy keeps in-frame clones and lacks some. The table lists roughly 100,000 clones, less than 85% of them singletons. Sequenced: peripheral blood. Receptors were obtained from a woman in her fifties or sixties with acute or convalescent COVID-19.

The rearrangement joins TRBV7-9 to TRBJ1-3; weak D call: TRBD1 (5 bases). The germline gives CDR1 SEHNR, CDR2 FQNEAQ (reference sequence). The V gene lost 5 bases and the J gene lost 4 bases, with 18 bases spanning the gap. The CDR3 is 16 amino acids. CDR3 residues: CASSPLGRDLGNTIYF. DNA of the CDR3: TGTGCCAGCAGCCCACTAGGGAGGGACCTCGGAAACACCATATATTTT.

The CDR3, as DNA: TGTGCCAGCAGCCAGCAGGCTAGCGGGAGTACAGATACGCAGTATTTT. This sequence encodes CASSQQASGSTDTQYF. This chain links TRBV4-2 with TRBJ2-3; 10 bases line up with TRBD2. V shed 3 bases, J shed 3 bases, and the junction held 6 bases outside the gene matches. The CDR3 length is 16 residues. Germline lookup yields CDR1 LGHNA and CDR2 YNFKEQ.

For this clone: This sample includes further DNA sequences coding for the same CDR3. V and J are TRBV30 and TRBJ1-4; D call uncertain. CDR1 GTSNPN and CDR2 SVGIG come from the germline V gene (reference sequence). V lost 5 bases and J lost 4, with 5 bases in between. The CDR3 sequence is 11 residues long. The chain's CDR3 is CAWSLNEKLFF. The CDR3 DNA follows: TGTGCCTGGTCCCTTAATGAAAAACTGTTTTTT.

J is TRBJ2-7 and V is TRBV3-1 (or the pseudogene TRBV3-2), with 9 bases aligning to TRBD1. After removal of 2 bases from V and 4 bases from J, the junction contained 6 bases not matched to a gene. CDR1 and CDR2 from the germline V gene are LGHDT and YNNKEL (reference sequence). CDR3 length: 15 amino acids. The chain's CDR3 is CASSQSGQGIYEQYF. CDR3 nucleotides: TGTGCCAGCAGCCAATCGGGACAGGGTATATACGAGCAGTACTTC.

The chain joins TRBV5-1 to TRBJ1-1; possible D gene TRBD1, 5 bases. The CDR3 covers 16 residues. Trimming shortened V by 0 bases and J by 1 base, and 13 bases separated the two germline ends. Germline assignment: CDR1 SGHRS and CDR2 YFSETQ. Here the CDR3 DNA reads TGCGCCAGCAGCTTGGCCCTGGGAGGGGCGAACACTGAAGCTTTCTTT. It codes for CASSLALGGANTEAFF.

The chain carries TRBV6-4 and TRBJ1-5; D ambiguous. The CDR3 is made up of 18 amino acids. Germline values: CDR1 MRHNA, CDR2 SNTAGT. V lost 6 bases and J 0 bases, leaving 21 bases between the germline ends. CDR3 region: CASSHPSGRPLSNQPQHF. The CDR3 region has the DNA TGTGCCAGCAGCCACCCCTCGGGTAGACCACTTAGCAATCAGCCCCAGCATTTT.

The chain joins TRBV7-2 to TRBJ2-5, with TRBD2 as a possible D gene (6 bases). Germline V CDR1 and CDR2: SGHTA, FQGNSA. The CDR3 sequence is 15 residues long. The germline V and J ends were trimmed by 2 bases and 5 bases, with 15 bases remaining between them. The CDR3, as DNA: TGTGCCAGCAGCTTACGGTGGGCCGGAGGGGAGACCCAGTACTTC. Protein sequence: CASSLRWAGGETQYF.

This clone was observed a few times. The chain uses TRBV20-1 and TRBJ2-1; unclear D gene. Trimming left V 0 bases short and J 8 bases short, with 5 bases between. The CDR3 has 11 amino acids. The germline gives CDR1 DFQATT, CDR2 SNEGSKA (reference sequence). Written as DNA, the CDR3 is TGCAGTGCTAGAGATCTCGATGAGCAGTTCTTC. This sequence encodes CSARDLDEQFF.

This clone came up once. The V call is TRBV3-1 (or the pseudogene TRBV3-2), the J call TRBJ2-7; 11 bases are shared with TRBD1. The germline CDR1 and CDR2 sequences are LGHDT and YNNKEL (reference sequence). V lost 3 bases and J lost 4; bases outside the gene matches: 2. This CDR3 region has 14 residues. The CDR3 DNA reads TGTGCCAGCAGCCACTGGGACAGGGGGTACGAGCAGTACTTC. This translates into CASSHWDRGYEQYF.

The chain uses TRBV10-3 and TRBJ1-1; TRBD1 is a possible D gene (5 bases). The V end lost 2 bases, the J end lost 0 bases, and 13 bases lay between the germline ends. This CDR3 region has 16 residues. CDR1 is ENHRY and CDR2 is SYGVKD in the germline V gene. CDR3 protein: CAISEPRGGVNTEAFF. The CDR3 nucleotides read TGTGCCATCAGTGAGCCCCGTGGGGGGGTGAACACTGAAGCTTTCTTT.

V gene TRBV2 combines with J gene TRBJ2-5; TRBD2 agrees at 9 bases. The CDR3 spans 15 residues. Germline loops: CDR1 SNHLY, CDR2 FYNNEI. Trimming at V came to 4 bases and at J to 2 bases, leaving 5 bases not matched to a gene. The CDR3: CASSVASGVQETQYF. CDR3 nucleotides: TGTGCCAGCAGTGTTGCTAGCGGGGTTCAAGAGACCCAGTACTTC.

This chain links TRBV6-6 with TRBJ1-3, with 7 positions matching TRBD1. Germline loops: CDR1 MNHNY, CDR2 SVGAGI (reference sequence). The CDR3 has 14 amino acids. Trimming removed 7 bases from V and 4 bases from J; junction bases left unmatched: 7. CDR3 nucleotides: TGTGCCAGCACCTCGACAGGGCCCGGAAACACCATATATTTT. Amino acid sequence: CASTSTGPGNTIYF.

This clone occurred once. This chain uses TRBV4-1 with TRBJ1-3; unclear D gene. This CDR3 has 14 residues. In germline, CDR1 is MGHRA, CDR2 YSYEKL. Trimming left V 9 bases short and J 0 bases short, with 12 bases between. Here the CDR3 DNA reads TGCGCCAGTCGAGAGTCGTCCTCTGGAAACACCATATATTTT. It is translated as CASRESSSGNTIYF.

The count of this clone is one. This chain joins TRBV11-2 and TRBJ2-7, with 9 bases aligning to TRBD1. This CDR3 has 15 amino acids. Trimming took 4 bases from V and 5 from J; bases not matched to a gene: 9. Germline CDR1 reads SGHAT; CDR2 reads FQNNGV. CDR3 loop: CASSSFTGGGDEQYF. The CDR3 DNA is TGTGCCAGCAGCTCCTTTACAGGGGGCGGCGACGAGCAGTACTTC.

The chain joins TRBV2 to TRBJ2-5; 9 positions agree with TRBD2. The CDR3 runs 15 residues. With V trimmed by 3 bases and J by 5 bases, 7 bases remained unmatched. CDR1 and CDR2 from the germline V gene are SNHLY and FYNNEI. DNA for the CDR3: TGTGCCAGCAGTGATGAGCGGGGGGCGTGGGAGACCCAGTACTTC. Protein: CASSDERGAWETQYF.

The chain joins TRBV30 to TRBJ1-1; D gene unclear. The germline gives CDR1 GTSNPN, CDR2 SVGIG (reference sequence). V was pared by 0 bases and J by 1 base, with 6 bases between. CDR3 length equals 13 residues. CDR3 DNA sequence: TGTGCCTGGAGTGTTAGCCCGAACACTGAAGCTTTCTTT. Translation gives CAWSVSPNTEAFF.

In this sample, this clone turned up once. The V call is TRBV28, the J call TRBJ2-1, with unresolved D. The germline V gene has CDR1 MDHEN and CDR2 SYDVKM. V lost 6 bases, J lost 9 bases, and 21 bases lay in between. CDR3 length: 15 amino acids. Here the CDR3 reads CASSLSILAPVEQFF. The CDR3 nucleotides read TGTGCCAGCAGCCTATCAATCTTAGCCCCCGTTGAGCAGTTCTTC.

The V gene is TRBV18, the J gene TRBJ2-7; 10 nucleotides match TRBD2. Germline loops: CDR1 KGHSH, CDR2 LQKENI. The CDR3 consists of 17 residues. J was trimmed by 3 bases and V by 0 bases; bases with no gene match: 8. As DNA, the CDR3 is TGTGCCAGCTCACCACCGGGGGCTAGCGGGGGTCACTACGAGCAGTACTTC. This sequence encodes CASSPPGASGGHYEQYF.

This chain links TRBV27 with TRBJ2-5; 8 bases agree with TRBD2. The junction had 10 bases not matched to a gene; V was cut back by 5 bases and J by 5 bases. The germline gives CDR1 MNHEY, CDR2 SMNVEV (reference sequence). CDR3 length: 15 residues. CDR3 in DNA: TGTGCCAGCAGTACATATAGCGGGGTCGTCGAGACCCAGTACTTC. It codes for CASSTYSGVVETQYF.

V is TRBV2 and J is TRBJ2-7; TRBD1 matches 8 bases. This CDR3 contains 13 residues. Germline V gene sequence: CDR1 SNHLY, CDR2 FYNNEI. Germline trimming cut 10 bases from V and 6 bases from J; bases unmatched to any gene: 11. CDR3 residues: CATEAQGVGEQYF. The DNA for the CDR3 is TGTGCCACCGAGGCACAGGGGGTCGGCGAGCAGTACTTC.

The chain joins TRBV7-2 to TRBJ2-1, with TRBD1 identical over 10 bases. Per germline, CDR1 SGHTA and CDR2 FQGNSA. CDR3 length: 14 residues. The junction had 11 bases not matched to a gene; V was cut back by 10 bases and J by 8 bases. CDR3 coding DNA: TGTGCCACCTCCCCGGGACAGGGGTTTTATGAGCAGTTCTTC. The encoded protein is CATSPGQGFYEQFF.

The genes are TRBV6-1 and TRBJ1-2, with 8 bases matching TRBD1. CDR3 length: 14 amino acids. The germline V gene encodes CDR1 MNHNS and CDR2 SASEGT. V lost 3 bases to trimming and J lost 6 bases; unmatched junction nucleotides: 6. The DNA for the CDR3 is TGTGCCAGCAGTGAGGACAGGGCCGTAAATGGCTACACCTTC. The encoded protein is CASSEDRAVNGYTF.

The chain joins TRBV28 to TRBJ2-7, with 10 bases aligning to TRBD1. Germline CDR1 reads MDHEN; CDR2 reads SYDVKM. Germline trimming cut 5 bases from V and 2 bases from J; bases unmatched to any gene: 6. CDR3 length: 15 amino acids. In DNA form, the CDR3 reads TGTGCCAGCAGTCCCCGACAGGGGGCTGCCTACGAGCAGTACTTC. It specifies CASSPRQGAAYEQYF. Complete variable domain (other parts from reference TRBV28 and TRBJ2-7): DVKVTQSSRYLVKRTGEKVFLECVQDMDHENMFWYRQDPGLGLRLIYFSYDVKMKEKGDIPEGYSVSREKKERFSLILESASTNQTSMYLCASSPRQGAAYEQYFGPGTRLTVT.

The chain recombines TRBV29-1 with TRBJ2-5; 8 bases are shared with TRBD1. With 6 bases clipped from V and 0 bases from J, the junction kept 9 bases outside the gene matches. The CDR3 is made up of 15 amino acids. Germline V gene data show CDR1 as SQVTM and CDR2 as ANQGSEA. CDR3 amino acids: CSVAGQGHYQETQYF. The CDR3, as DNA: TGCAGCGTCGCCGGACAGGGACACTACCAAGAGACCCAGTACTTC.

This chain connects TRBV29-1 to TRBJ2-5, with 7 positions matching TRBD2. Trimming cost V 4 bases and J 5 bases; bases outside gene matches: 7. Germline V gives CDR1 SQVTM, CDR2 ANQGSEA. This CDR3 region has 13 residues. CDR3 residues: CSVVLAVGETQYF. CDR3 DNA: TGCAGCGTTGTTCTAGCGGTGGGGGAGACCCAGTACTTC.

The V call is TRBV6-5, the J call TRBJ2-7, with TRBD1 matching 7 bases. Germline trimming cut 6 bases from V and 2 bases from J; bases unmatched to any gene: 1. Per the germline V gene, CDR1 is MNHEY and CDR2 is SVGAGI. The CDR3 extends over 12 amino acids. CDR3 sequence: CASRGGPYEQYF. CDR3 nucleotides: TGTGCCAGCAGAGGGGGCCCCTACGAGCAGTACTTC.

This chain joins TRBV10-3 and TRBJ1-1; maybe TRBD1 (5 bases). V lost 4 bases to trimming and J lost 4 bases, with 10 bases between them. Germline lookup yields CDR1 ENHRY and CDR2 SYGVKD. The CDR3 covers 13 residues. CDR3 nucleotide sequence: TGTGCCATCAGTGGGGGGGGACGCACTGAAGCTTTCTTT. Its protein product is CAISGGGRTEAFF.

The chain combines TRBV27 with TRBJ2-7; 7 bases map to TRBD1. There are 14 residues in the CDR3. Looked up from germline, CDR1 is MNHEY and CDR2 is SMNVEV (reference sequence). Trimming cost V 4 bases and J 1 base; bases outside gene matches: 4. The CDR3 spells CASSSRDRSYEQYF. In DNA form, the CDR3 reads TGTGCCAGCAGTTCCCGGGACAGATCCTACGAGCAGTACTTC.